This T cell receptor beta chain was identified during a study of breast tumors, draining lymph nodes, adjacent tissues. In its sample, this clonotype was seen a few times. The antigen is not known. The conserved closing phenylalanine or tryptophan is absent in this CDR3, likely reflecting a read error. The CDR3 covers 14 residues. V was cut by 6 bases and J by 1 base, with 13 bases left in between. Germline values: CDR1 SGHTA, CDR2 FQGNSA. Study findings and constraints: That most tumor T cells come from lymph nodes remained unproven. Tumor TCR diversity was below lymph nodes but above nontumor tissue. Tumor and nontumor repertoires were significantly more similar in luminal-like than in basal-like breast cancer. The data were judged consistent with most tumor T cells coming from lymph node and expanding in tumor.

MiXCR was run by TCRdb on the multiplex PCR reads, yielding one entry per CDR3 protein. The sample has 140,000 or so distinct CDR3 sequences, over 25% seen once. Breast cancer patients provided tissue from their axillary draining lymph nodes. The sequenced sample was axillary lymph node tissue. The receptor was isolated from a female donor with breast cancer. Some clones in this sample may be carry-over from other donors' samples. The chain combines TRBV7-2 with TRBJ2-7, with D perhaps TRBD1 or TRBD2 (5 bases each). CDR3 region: CASRMAGSSYEQYL. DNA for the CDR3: TGTGCCAGCAGAATGGCAGGGAGTTCCTACGAGCAGTACCTC.